These 3 T cell receptor beta chains were sequenced from one sample in a study of technical replicates of blood from a few donors. Sequencing used immunoSEQ multiplex PCR; TCRdb keeps in-frame clones, though not all of them. The table shows 65,000 to 80,000 clones, with approximately 93% occurring only once. Material for sequencing was T cells isolated from PBMCs. The receptors shown here come from a human donor in good health.

This chain joins TRBV6-1 and TRBJ1-5; 9 nucleotides line up with TRBD1. Per germline, CDR1 MNHNS and CDR2 SASEGT. The ends lost 2 bases at V and 6 bases at J; junction bases unmatched: 8. The CDR3 extends over 16 amino acids. The CDR3 loop is CASSELGQGLSQPQHF. As DNA, the CDR3 is TGTGCCAGCAGTGAATTAGGACAGGGGCTAAGTCAGCCCCAGCATTTT.

The V call is TRBV6-7, the J call TRBJ1-5; a possible D gene is TRBD1 (6 bases). TRBV6-7 is an open reading frame whose function is uncertain. The CDR3 consists of 14 residues. With 5 bases removed from V and 5 bases from J, the gap between germline ends came to 13 bases. CDR3 bases: TGTGCCAGCAGTAACAGGGCAGGGGATCAGCCCCAGCATTTT. It codes for CASSNRAGDQPQHF.

The chain joins TRBV5-1 to TRBJ1-5; no reliable D call. Germline loops: CDR1 SGHRS, CDR2 YFSETQ. The CDR3 has 15 residues. With 0 bases removed from V and 0 bases from J, the gap between germline ends came to 7 bases. CDR3 nucleotides: TGCGCCAGCAGCTTGGATGCGTTTAGCAATCAGCCCCAGCATTTT. Protein: CASSLDAFSNQPQHF.